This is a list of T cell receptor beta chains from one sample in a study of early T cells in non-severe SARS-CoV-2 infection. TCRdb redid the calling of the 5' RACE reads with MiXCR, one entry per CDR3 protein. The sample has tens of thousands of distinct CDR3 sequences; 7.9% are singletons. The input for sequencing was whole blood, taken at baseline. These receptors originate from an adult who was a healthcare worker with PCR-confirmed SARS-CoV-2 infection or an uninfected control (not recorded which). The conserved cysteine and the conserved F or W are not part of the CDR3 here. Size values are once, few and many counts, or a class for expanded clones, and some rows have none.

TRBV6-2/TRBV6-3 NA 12 ASSTGLATDTQY
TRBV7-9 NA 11 ASSLGFGAEAF
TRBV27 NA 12 ASRPTETNYGYT
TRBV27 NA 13 ASSFMDTNNSPLH
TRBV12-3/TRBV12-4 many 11 ASSPGVGRTQY
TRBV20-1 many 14 SAPPDSGGPQETQY
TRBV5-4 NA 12 ASSPTRGPDTQY
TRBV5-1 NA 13 ASSFGEGSTDTQY
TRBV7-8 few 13 ASSHGTAAADTQY
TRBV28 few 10 ASGTVNYGYT
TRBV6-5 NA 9 ASSSSTEAF
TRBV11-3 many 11 ASSSGPADTQY
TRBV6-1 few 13 ASSEVSGGADTQY
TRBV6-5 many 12 ASSYLRSTDTQY
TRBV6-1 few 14 ASSPESGGARNEQY